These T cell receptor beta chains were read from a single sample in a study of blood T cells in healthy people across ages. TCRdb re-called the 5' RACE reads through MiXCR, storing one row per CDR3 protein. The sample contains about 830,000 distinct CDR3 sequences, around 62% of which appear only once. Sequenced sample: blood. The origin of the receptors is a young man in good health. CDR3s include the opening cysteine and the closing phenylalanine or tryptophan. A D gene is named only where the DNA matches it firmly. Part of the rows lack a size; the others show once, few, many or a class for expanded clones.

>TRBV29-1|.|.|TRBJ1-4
CSVEGQGLPKLFF
TGCAGCGTTGAAGGCCAGGGGCTCCCAAAACTGTTTTTT
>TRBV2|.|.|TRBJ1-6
CASRNREVRSPLHF
TGTGCCAGCAGGAACAGGGAGGTTCGATCACCCCTCCACTTT
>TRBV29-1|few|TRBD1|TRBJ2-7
CSVEIGDSSYEQYF
TGCAGCGTTGAAATAGGGGACAGTTCCTACGAGCAGTACTTC
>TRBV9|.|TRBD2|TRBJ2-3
CASSATSGEGTDTQYF
TGTGCCAGCAGCGCTACTAGCGGGGAGGGCACAGATACGCAGTATTTT
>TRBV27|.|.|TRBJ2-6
CASSQLGSGANVLTF
TGTGCCAGCAGTCAATTGGGCTCCGGGGCCAACGTCCTGACTTTC
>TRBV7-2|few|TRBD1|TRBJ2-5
CASSRPLQGGETQYF
TGTGCCAGCAGCCGACCTCTACAGGGGGGAGAGACCCAGTACTTC
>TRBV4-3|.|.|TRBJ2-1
CASSQVPGGPYNEQFF
TGCGCCAGCAGCCAAGTTCCTGGGGGCCCTTACAATGAGCAGTTCTTC
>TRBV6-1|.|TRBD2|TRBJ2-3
CASIVAGGSTQYF
TGTGCCAGTATAGTAGCGGGGGGAAGTACGCAGTATTTT
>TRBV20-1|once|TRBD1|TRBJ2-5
CSAGQGGQTQYF
TGCAGTGCTGGACAGGGGGGGCAGACCCAGTACTTC
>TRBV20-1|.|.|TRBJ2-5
CSARPRGFQETQYF
TGCAGTGCTAGGCCCCGGGGGTTCCAAGAGACCCAGTACTTC
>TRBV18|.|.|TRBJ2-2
CACSPETGELFF
TGTGCCTGCTCACCGGAAACCGGGGAGCTGTTTTTT
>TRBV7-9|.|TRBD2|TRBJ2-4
CASSLGGARQYF
TGTGCCAGCAGCTTGGGAGGGGCCAGGCAGTACTTC
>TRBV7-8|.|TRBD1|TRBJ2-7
CAGSLGQGGLSYEQYF
TGTGCCGGCAGCTTGGGACAGGGAGGTCTATCCTACGAGCAGTACTTC
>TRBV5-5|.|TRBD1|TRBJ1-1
CASSLPMGTGDAFF
TGTGCCAGCAGCTTGCCGATGGGGACAGGGGATGCTTTCTTT
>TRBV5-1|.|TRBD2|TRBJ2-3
CASSFQRGVTDTQYF
TGCGCCAGCAGCTTCCAGCGGGGGGTCACAGATACGCAGTATTTT
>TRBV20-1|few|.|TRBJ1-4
CSARDSATNEKLFF
TGCAGTGCTAGGGATTCGGCAACTAATGAAAAACTGTTTTTT
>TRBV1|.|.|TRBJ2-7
CTSSQEGGGPHEQYF
TGCACCAGCAGCCAAGAAGGGGGGGGGCCGCACGAGCAGTACTTC
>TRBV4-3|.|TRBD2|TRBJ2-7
CASSQDYLAGVTYEQYF
TGCGCCAGCAGCCAAGATTACCTAGCGGGGGTTACCTACGAGCAGTACTTC
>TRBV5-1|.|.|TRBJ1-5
CASSSLGGNQPQHF
TGCGCCAGCAGCAGCCTGGGGGGCAATCAGCCCCAGCATTTT
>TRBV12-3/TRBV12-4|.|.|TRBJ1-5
CASNQGTFNQPQHF
TGTGCCAGCAATCAGGGTACCTTCAATCAGCCCCAGCATTTT
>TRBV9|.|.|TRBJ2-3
CASSATRTSLEDTQYF
TGTGCCAGCAGCGCAACTAGGACATCCCTCGAGGATACGCAGTATTTT
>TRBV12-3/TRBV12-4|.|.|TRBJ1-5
CASSLSLTQGRNQPQHF
TGTGCCAGCAGTTTGTCCCTGACCCAGGGAAGGAATCAGCCCCAGCATTTT
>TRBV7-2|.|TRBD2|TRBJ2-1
CASSPGTSRRRGLQFF
TGTGCCAGCAGCCCGGGGACTAGCAGGCGTCGTGGTTTGCAGTTCTTC
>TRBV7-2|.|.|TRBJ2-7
CASSPSPGRTYEQYF
TGTGCCAGCAGCCCAAGTCCAGGACGGACCTACGAGCAGTACTTC
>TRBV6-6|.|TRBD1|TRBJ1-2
CASGGDRDDGYTF
TGTGCCAGCGGGGGAGACAGGGATGACGGCTACACCTTC
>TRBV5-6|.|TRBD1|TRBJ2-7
CASSLDWDRVSYEQYF
TGTGCCAGCAGCTTGGATTGGGACAGGGTCTCCTACGAGCAGTACTTC
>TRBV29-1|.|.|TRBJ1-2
CSVEKENYGHTF
TGCAGCGTTGAAAAGGAGAACTATGGCCACACCTTC
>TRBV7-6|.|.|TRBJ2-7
CASSLSRWTPSYEQYF
TGTGCCAGCAGCTTAAGTAGGTGGACACCTTCCTACGAGCAGTACTTC
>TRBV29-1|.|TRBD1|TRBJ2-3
CSVTDRAADTQYF
TGCAGCGTGACGGACAGGGCGGCAGATACGCAGTATTTT
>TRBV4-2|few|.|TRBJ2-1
CASSQEATRDNEQFF
TGTGCCAGCAGCCAAGAGGCGACCCGAGACAATGAGCAGTTCTTC
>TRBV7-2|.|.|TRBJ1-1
CASSPQGTEAFF
TGTGCCAGCAGCCCTCAGGGAACTGAAGCTTTCTTT
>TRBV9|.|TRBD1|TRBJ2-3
CASSPDTSGGRTDTQYF
TGTGCCAGCAGCCCCGATACCTCAGGGGGTCGCACAGATACGCAGTATTTT
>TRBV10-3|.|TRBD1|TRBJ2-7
CAITRDRIPYEQYF
TGTGCCATCACTAGGGACAGAATCCCCTACGAGCAGTACTTC
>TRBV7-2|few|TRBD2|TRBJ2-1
CASSFPLGGGSSYNEQFF
TGTGCCAGCAGCTTCCCCCTCGGGGGGGGGAGCTCCTACAATGAGCAGTTCTTC
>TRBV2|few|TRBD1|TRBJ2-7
CASRLTRTGWENEQYF
TGTGCCAGCCGACTAACTCGGACAGGTTGGGAGAACGAGCAGTACTTC
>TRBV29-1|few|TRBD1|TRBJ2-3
CSVERGPVLEAQYF
TGCAGCGTTGAAAGGGGGCCGGTTTTGGAAGCGCAGTATTTT
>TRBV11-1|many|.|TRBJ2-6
CASSTGPFREGANVLTF
TGTGCCAGCAGCACCGGCCCCTTTAGGGAGGGGGCCAACGTCCTGACTTTC
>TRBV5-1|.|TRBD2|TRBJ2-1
CASSFASQRGPNNEQFF
TGCGCCAGCAGCTTCGCATCCCAGCGGGGGCCCAACAATGAGCAGTTCTTC
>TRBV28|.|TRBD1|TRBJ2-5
CASSPTLDRGREETQYF
TGTGCCAGCAGTCCGACTTTAGACAGGGGGCGGGAGGAGACCCAGTACTTC
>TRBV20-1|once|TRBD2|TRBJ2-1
CNPTGGSGGSYNEQFF
TGCAATCCCACCGGAGGTAGCGGGGGTTCCTACAATGAGCAGTTCTTC
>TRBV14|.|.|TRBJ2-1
CASSQGLLSTSYNEQFF
TGTGCCAGCAGCCAAGGTCTCCTGTCCACCTCCTACAATGAGCAGTTCTTC
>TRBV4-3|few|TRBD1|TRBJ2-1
CASSRGQGGYNEQFF
TGCGCCAGCAGCCGCGGACAGGGGGGCTACAATGAGCAGTTCTTC
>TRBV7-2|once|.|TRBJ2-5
CASSNGTIQETQYF
TGTGCCAGCAGCAACGGGACAATCCAAGAGACCCAGTACTTC
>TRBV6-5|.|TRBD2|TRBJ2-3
CASSYSGAYTDTQYF
TGTGCCAGCAGTTACAGCGGGGCCTACACAGATACGCAGTATTTT
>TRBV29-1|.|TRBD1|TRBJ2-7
CSVDGQGLGFEQYF
TGCAGCGTAGACGGACAGGGCTTAGGGTTCGAGCAGTACTTC
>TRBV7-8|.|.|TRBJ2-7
CASSWKDGAYEQYF
TGTGCCAGCAGCTGGAAGGACGGTGCCTACGAGCAGTACTTC
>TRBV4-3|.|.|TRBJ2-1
CASSQADFFPYNEQFF
TGCGCCAGCAGCCAAGCGGACTTTTTTCCCTACAATGAGCAGTTCTTC
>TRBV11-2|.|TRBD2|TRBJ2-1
CASSKPQTSGGANEQFF
TGTGCCAGCAGCAAGCCCCAAACTAGCGGGGGGGCGAATGAGCAGTTCTTC
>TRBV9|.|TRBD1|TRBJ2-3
CASSVETGASTDTQYF
TGTGCCAGCAGCGTGGAGACAGGGGCTAGCACAGATACGCAGTATTTT
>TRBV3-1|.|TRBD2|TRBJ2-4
CASSHEGLAGIKGNIQYF
TGTGCCAGCAGCCACGAGGGACTAGCGGGGATTAAGGGAAACATTCAGTACTTC
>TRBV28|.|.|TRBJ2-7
CASRTGGRAYEQYF
TGTGCCAGCAGAACCGGGGGCCGAGCCTACGAGCAGTACTTC